The source of this T cell receptor beta chain is a study of T cell therapy after organ transplantation. Study background: A median of 1.92 x 10^8 CMV-specific T cells was infused in 2 to 6 doses.

Data came from immunoSEQ multiplex PCR; TCRdb stores just in-frame clones and leaves some out. The sample shows around 4,800 clones, around 62% of them seen only once. This CDR3 region has 14 residues. Per germline, CDR1 MDHEN and CDR2 SYDVKM. Trimming removed 4 bases at V and 10 bases at J, with 17 bases between. Time point denoted: 4-8 weeks after completion of therapy. With regard to this clone: No antigen is known for it.

Study-level findings and limits: Lower pretherapy CD8 clonality went with larger post-therapy fold change. Minimal repertoire change after therapy followed marked pretherapy expansions in nonresponders.

Material: CD8+ T cells from blood, obtained after autologous CMV-specific T cell therapy. This receptor was taken from a human patient who had received a solid organ transplant and had CMV disease. Part of the T cells may come from the graft donor. The J gene is TRBJ2-1, the V gene TRBV28; D is perhaps TRBD2 (6 bases). CDR3 region: CASSSTLGGDEQFF. The CDR3 bases are TGTGCCAGCAGTTCGACCCTGGGGGGTGACGAGCAGTTCTTC.